The 9 T cell receptor beta chains listed next were all sequenced from one sample in a study of T-cell memory formation after mild COVID-19. From the 5' RACE reads, TCRdb called clonotypes with MiXCR, one entry per CDR3 protein. The sample includes some 65,000 distinct CDR3 sequences, around 15% of them seen just once. The sequenced sample consisted of PBMCs or a T cell subset sorted from them (not recorded which). These TCRs come from an adult woman who had mild COVID-19 (a few samples of this study predate the infection). Cell type and time point are not known.

The V and J genes are TRBV5-6 and TRBJ2-3; possible D gene TRBD2, 6 bases. Germline CDR1 SGHDT, CDR2 YYEEEE. The CDR3 contains 15 residues. The V end was cut by 2 bases, the J end by 5 bases, with 15 bases between. CDR3 bases: TGTGCCAGCAGCTTTCCCGAGGCAGCGGGAGATACGCAGTATTTT. It translates to CASSFPEAAGDTQYF.

This clonotype was observed a handful of times. This chain joins TRBV12-3 or TRBV12-4 and TRBJ2-2; 7 positions agree with TRBD1. The CDR3 runs 14 residues. V was pared by 3 bases and J by 6 bases, with 4 bases of the junction left unmatched. CDR3 in DNA: TGTGCCAGCAGTTTTGGTCAGGGGGCCGGGGAGCTGTTTTTT. Translated, it gives CASSFGQGAGELFF.

The V call is TRBV6-6, the J call TRBJ2-2; no clear D. The CDR3 sequence is 12 residues long. V was pared by 5 bases and J by 3 bases, with 4 bases between. The germline V gene encodes CDR1 MNHNY and CDR2 SVGAGI (reference sequence). CDR3 nucleotides: TGTGCCAGCAGTCCCGACACCGGGGAGCTGTTTTTT. This translates into CASSPDTGELFF.

CDR3 sequence: CASSTAVWAGYGYTF. CDR3 DNA: TGTGCCAGCAGCACCGCCGTTTGGGCAGGCTATGGCTACACCTTC. V usage is TRBV7-2 and J usage is TRBJ1-2, with D unresolved. The CDR3 is 15 amino acids. Looked up from germline, CDR1 is SGHTA and CDR2 is FQGNSA. V shed 5 bases and J shed 4 bases, with 17 bases lying between them.

This clonotype was found a few times. The junction and the germline gene differ at one end; a read error may be behind it. The chain joins TRBV7-7 to TRBJ2-7; 8 positions agree with TRBD1. The CDR3 has 13 residues. Looked up from germline, CDR1 is SSHAT and CDR2 is FNYEAQ (reference sequence). The CDR3 DNA sequence: TGTGCTAGCAGCCCAGAGGACAGGGTAGAGCAGTACTTC. This encodes CASSPEDRVEQYF.

This chain links TRBV10-3 with TRBJ1-2; D is undetermined. With 3 bases removed from V and 2 bases from J, the gap between germline ends came to 7 bases. The CDR3 is 13 amino acids. Germline CDR1 and CDR2: ENHRY and SYGVKD. This CDR3 reads CAISDIGNYGYTF. The CDR3 coding sequence is TGTGCCATCAGTGACATCGGGAACTATGGCTACACCTTC.

This sequence joins TRBV7-8 and TRBJ2-3; no clear D. Per germline, CDR1 SGHVS and CDR2 FQNEAQ. The CDR3 is 15 residues long. V dropped 0 bases and J dropped 5 bases, with 12 bases sitting between them. CDR3 protein: CASSLAVVGKDTQYF. CDR3 DNA: TGTGCCAGCAGCTTAGCGGTCGTTGGGAAAGATACGCAGTATTTT. Variable domain in full (rest from reference TRBV7-8 and TRBJ2-3): GAGVSQSPRYKVAKRGQDVALRCDPISGHVSLFWYQQALGQGPEFLTYFQNEAQLDKSGLPSDRFFAERPEGSVSTLKIQRTQQEDSAVYLCASSLAVVGKDTQYFGPGTRLTVL.

The chain joins TRBV29-1 to TRBJ2-7; 9 positions match TRBD1. This CDR3 contains 14 residues. CDR1 SQVTM and CDR2 ANQGSEA come from the germline V gene. Losses at the gene ends were 7 bases for V and 7 bases for J; bases not matched to a gene: 14. CDR3 sequence (DNA): TGCAGCGCCTACCCGGGACAGGGAACGGATGAGCAGTACTTC. This translates into CSAYPGQGTDEQYF.

The CDR3 nucleotides read TGCGCCAGCAGCTTCGAGGCTAGCTCCTACGAGCAGTACTTC. This encodes CASSFEASSYEQYF. The chain is built from TRBV5-1 and TRBJ2-7; D gene uncertain. The V gene lost 2 bases and the J gene lost 0 bases, with 9 bases spanning the gap. The germline V gene has CDR1 SGHRS and CDR2 YFSETQ. The CDR3 has 14 residues.